Below are 5 T cell receptor beta chains sequenced from a single sample in a study of CD4 and CD8 cells across lung adenocarcinoma regions. From the PCR reads, TCRdb called clonotypes with MiXCR, one entry per CDR3 protein. The sample yields about 5,300 distinct CDR3 sequences, roughly 60% seen once. The source material was CD4+ T cells from the center of a lung tumor. The receptors derive from a female donor with lung adenocarcinoma. The CD4 and CD8 labels of this study may be unreliable.

This sequence joins TRBV6-1 and TRBJ2-3; D possibly uses TRBD1 or TRBD2 (6 bases each). V gave up 4 bases and J gave up 9 bases, with 26 bases separating them. Germline V gene data show CDR1 as MNHNS and CDR2 as SASEGT. CDR3 size: 17 residues. This CDR3 reads CASSGGLGGRDKETQYF. The CDR3 region has the DNA TGTGCCAGCAGTGGGGGTCTCGGGGGCCGTGACAAAGAGACGCAGTATTTT.

This clonotype was seen only a few times. The V and J genes are TRBV7-2 and TRBJ2-5; TRBD1 matches 10 bases. V lost 0 bases to trimming and J lost 4 bases; unmatched junction nucleotides: 5. The CDR3 runs to 16 residues. Germline loops: CDR1 SGHTA, CDR2 FQGNSA. In DNA, the CDR3 is TGTGCCAGCAGCTTAGCGGGGGGACAGGGGCGAGAGACCCAGTACTTC. It translates to CASSLAGGQGRETQYF.

The chain is built from TRBV6-5 and TRBJ2-1, with D possibly TRBD2 on 6 matching bases. Trimming took off 7 bases at V and 11 bases at J, with 12 bases between the two ends. The CDR3 has 11 residues. Germline CDR1 reads MNHEY; CDR2 reads SVGAGI. CDR3 sequence: CASTSGVQQFF. As DNA, the CDR3 is TGTGCCAGCACTTCGGGGGTTCAGCAGTTCTTC.

The rearrangement uses TRBV6-5 and TRBJ2-2; 8 bases match TRBD2. Trimming cost V 6 bases and J 4 bases; bases outside gene matches: 10. This CDR3 contains 16 residues. CDR1 and CDR2 from the germline V gene are MNHEY and SVGAGI. The DNA for the CDR3 is TGTGCCAGCAGACTCGGGGCGGGAGGAAGCACCGGGGAGCTGTTTTTT. Protein product: CASRLGAGGSTGELFF.

The chain joins TRBV6-1 to TRBJ2-1, with a possible D match to TRBD2 (6 bases). This CDR3 is built from 12 residues. Germline V CDR1 and CDR2: MNHNS, SASEGT. V was pared by 6 bases and J by 11 bases, with 14 bases between. The CDR3 reads CASRIGAGQQFF. In DNA, the CDR3 is TGTGCCAGCAGGATCGGAGCGGGTCAGCAGTTCTTC.